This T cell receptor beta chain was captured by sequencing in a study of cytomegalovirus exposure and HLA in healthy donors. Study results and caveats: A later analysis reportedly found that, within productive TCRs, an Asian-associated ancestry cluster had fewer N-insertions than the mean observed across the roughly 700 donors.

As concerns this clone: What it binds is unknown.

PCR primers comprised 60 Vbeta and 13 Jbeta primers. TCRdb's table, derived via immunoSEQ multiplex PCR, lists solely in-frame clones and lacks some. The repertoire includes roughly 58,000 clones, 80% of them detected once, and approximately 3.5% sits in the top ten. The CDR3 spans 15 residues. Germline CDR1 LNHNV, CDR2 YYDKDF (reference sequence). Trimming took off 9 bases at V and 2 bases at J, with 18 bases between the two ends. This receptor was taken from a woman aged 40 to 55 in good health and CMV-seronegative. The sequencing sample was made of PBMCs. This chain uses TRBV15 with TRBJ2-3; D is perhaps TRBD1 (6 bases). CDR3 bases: TGTGCCACTCAGGGGTCTGGCACTTACACAGATACGCAGTATTTT. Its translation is CATQGSGTYTDTQYF.